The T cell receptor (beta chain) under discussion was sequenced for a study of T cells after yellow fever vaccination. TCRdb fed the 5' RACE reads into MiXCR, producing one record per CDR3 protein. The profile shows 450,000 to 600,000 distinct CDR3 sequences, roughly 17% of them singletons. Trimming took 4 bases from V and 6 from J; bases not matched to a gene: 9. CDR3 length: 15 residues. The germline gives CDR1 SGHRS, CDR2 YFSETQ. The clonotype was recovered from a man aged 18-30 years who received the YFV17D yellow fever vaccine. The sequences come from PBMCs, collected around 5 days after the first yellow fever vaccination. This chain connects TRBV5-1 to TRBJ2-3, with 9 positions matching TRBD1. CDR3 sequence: CASSPGTGSGDTQYF. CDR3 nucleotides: TGCGCCAGCAGCCCCGGGACAGGGAGTGGGGATACGCAGTATTTT.